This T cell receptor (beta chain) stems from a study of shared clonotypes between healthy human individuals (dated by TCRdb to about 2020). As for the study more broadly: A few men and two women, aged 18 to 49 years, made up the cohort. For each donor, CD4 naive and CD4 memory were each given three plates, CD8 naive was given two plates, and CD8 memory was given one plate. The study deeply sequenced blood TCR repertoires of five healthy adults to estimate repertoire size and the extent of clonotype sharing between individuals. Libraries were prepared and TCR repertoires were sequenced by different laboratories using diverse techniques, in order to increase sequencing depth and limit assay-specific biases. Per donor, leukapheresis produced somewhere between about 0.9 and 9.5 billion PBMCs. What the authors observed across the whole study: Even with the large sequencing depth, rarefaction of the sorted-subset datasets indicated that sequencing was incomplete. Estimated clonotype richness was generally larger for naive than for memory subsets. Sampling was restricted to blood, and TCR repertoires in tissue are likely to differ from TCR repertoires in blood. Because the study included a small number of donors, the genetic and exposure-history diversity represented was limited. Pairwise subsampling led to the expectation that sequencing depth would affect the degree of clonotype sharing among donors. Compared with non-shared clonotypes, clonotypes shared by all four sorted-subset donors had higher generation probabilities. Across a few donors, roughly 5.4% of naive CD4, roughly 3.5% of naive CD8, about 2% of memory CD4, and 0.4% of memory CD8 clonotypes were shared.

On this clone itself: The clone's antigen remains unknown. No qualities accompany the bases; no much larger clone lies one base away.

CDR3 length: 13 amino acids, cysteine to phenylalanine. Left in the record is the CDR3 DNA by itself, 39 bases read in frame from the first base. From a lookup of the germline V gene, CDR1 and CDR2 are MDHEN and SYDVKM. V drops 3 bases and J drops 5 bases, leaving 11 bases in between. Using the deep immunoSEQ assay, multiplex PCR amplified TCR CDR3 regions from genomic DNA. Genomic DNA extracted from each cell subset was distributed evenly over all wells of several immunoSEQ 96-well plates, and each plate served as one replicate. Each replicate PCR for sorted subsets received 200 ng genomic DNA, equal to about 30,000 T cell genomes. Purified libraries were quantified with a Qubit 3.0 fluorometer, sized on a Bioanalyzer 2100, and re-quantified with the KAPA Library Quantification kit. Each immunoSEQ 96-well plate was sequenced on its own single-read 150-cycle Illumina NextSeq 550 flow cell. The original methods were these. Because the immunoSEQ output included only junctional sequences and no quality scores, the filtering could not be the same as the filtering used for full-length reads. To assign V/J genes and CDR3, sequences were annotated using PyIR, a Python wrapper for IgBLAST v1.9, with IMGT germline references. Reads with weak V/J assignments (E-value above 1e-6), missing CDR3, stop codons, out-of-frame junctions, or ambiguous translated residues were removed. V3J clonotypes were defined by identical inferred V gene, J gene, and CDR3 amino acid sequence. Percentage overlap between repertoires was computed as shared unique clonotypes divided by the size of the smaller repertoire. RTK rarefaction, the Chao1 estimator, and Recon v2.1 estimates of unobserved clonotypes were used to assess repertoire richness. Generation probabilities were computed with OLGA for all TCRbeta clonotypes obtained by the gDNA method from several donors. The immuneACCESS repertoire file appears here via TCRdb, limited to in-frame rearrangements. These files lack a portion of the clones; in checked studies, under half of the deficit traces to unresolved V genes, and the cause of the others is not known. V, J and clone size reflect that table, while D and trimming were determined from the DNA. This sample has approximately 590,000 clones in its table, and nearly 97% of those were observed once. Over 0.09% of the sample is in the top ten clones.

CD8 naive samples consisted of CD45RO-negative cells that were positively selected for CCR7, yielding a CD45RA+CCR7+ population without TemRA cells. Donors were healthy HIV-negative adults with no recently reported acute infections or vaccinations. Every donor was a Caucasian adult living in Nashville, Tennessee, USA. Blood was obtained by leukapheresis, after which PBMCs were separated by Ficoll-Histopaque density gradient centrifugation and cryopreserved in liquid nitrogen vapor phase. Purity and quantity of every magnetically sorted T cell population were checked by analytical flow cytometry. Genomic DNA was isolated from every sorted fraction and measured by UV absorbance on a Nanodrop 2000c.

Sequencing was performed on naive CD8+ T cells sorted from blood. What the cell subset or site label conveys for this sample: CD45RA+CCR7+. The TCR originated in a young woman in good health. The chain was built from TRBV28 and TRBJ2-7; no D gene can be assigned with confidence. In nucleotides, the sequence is TGTGCCAGCAGTTTGGGCAGGCCGCACGAGCAGTACTTC. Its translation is CASSLGRPHEQYF.